The 31 T cell receptor beta chains below come from one sample, sequenced in a study of blood T cell repertoires in COVID-19. The assay was immunoSEQ multiplex PCR, and TCRdb's table has in-frame clones only and misses some. The profile shows about 440,000 clones, 90% of them singletons. The source material was PBMCs or T cells enriched from blood (not recorded which). The receptors shown here come from a man between 18 and 35 years old who had recovered from COVID-19.

This chain links TRBV24-1 with TRBJ2-3; no clear D gene. This CDR3 spans 15 amino acids. Germline V gives CDR1 KGHDR, CDR2 SFDVKD. Between the trimmed V and J ends, which lost 2 bases and 2 bases, there was a span of 10 bases. The CDR3 region has the DNA TGTGCCACCAGTGATTCGAGGCTAGACACAGATACGCAGTATTTT. This codes for CATSDSRLDTDTQYF.

The V and J genes are TRBV7-8 and TRBJ2-7, with unresolved D. The CDR3 covers 14 residues. V was trimmed by 1 base and J by 7 bases, leaving 14 bases between them. The germline gives CDR1 SGHVS, CDR2 FQNEAQ. Here the CDR3 reads CASSLEPGLWEQYF. The CDR3 region has the DNA TGTGCCAGCAGCTTAGAACCGGGTTTGTGGGAGCAGTACTTC.

V gene TRBV9 combines with J gene TRBJ2-7; D is possibly TRBD1 (6 bases). Looked up from germline, CDR1 is SGDLS and CDR2 is YYNGEE. The CDR3 contains 14 residues. Trimming took off 4 bases at V and 4 bases at J, with 15 bases between the two ends. The chain's CDR3 is CASSLGASSYEQYF. DNA of the CDR3: TGTGCCAGCAGCCTGGGGGCTAGCTCGTACGAGCAGTACTTC.

The chain employs TRBV19 and TRBJ2-2; 7 bases fit TRBD2. Germline loops: CDR1 LNHDA, CDR2 SQIVND (reference sequence). The CDR3 loop spans 15 amino acids. The V and J ends lost 4 bases and 0 bases, in that order; junction bases with no gene match: 2. This CDR3 is CASSRTSPNTGELFF. The CDR3, as DNA: TGTGCCAGTAGTAGGACTAGTCCGAACACCGGGGAGCTGTTTTTT.

The rearrangement joins TRBV19 to TRBJ1-5; D is unclear. Per germline, CDR1 LNHDA and CDR2 SQIVND (reference sequence). With 0 bases removed from V and 0 bases from J, the gap between germline ends came to 6 bases. This CDR3 has 15 residues. In DNA form, the CDR3 reads TGTGCCAGTAGTATAGACAGTATTAGCAATCAGCCCCAGCATTTT. The encoded protein is CASSIDSISNQPQHF.

The chain uses TRBV2 and TRBJ1-1, with TRBD1 matching 9 bases. Looked up from germline, CDR1 is SNHLY and CDR2 is FYNNEI. The CDR3 totals 14 residues. Germline trimming cut 7 bases from V and 1 base from J; bases unmatched to any gene: 4. The CDR3 protein is CASTRQGGNTEAFF. The CDR3 DNA reads TGTGCCAGCACCAGACAGGGGGGGAACACTGAAGCTTTCTTT.

The V and J genes are TRBV5-1 and TRBJ1-1, with no clear D. This CDR3 has 13 amino acids. The V and J ends lost 0 bases and 6 bases respectively, with 9 bases between them. CDR1 is SGHRS and CDR2 is YFSETQ in the germline V gene. The CDR3 bases are TGCGCCAGCAGCTTGGAACTAGGGTCTGAAGCTTTCTTT. It is translated as CASSLELGSEAFF. Full variable domain (missing parts from reference TRBV5-1 and TRBJ1-1): KAGVTQTPRYLIKTRGQQVTLSCSPISGHRSVSWYQQTPGQGLQFLFEYFSETQRNKGNFPGRFSGRQFSNSRSEMNVSTLELGDSALYLCASSLELGSEAFFGQGTRLTVV.

The chain combines TRBV19 with TRBJ1-3; D is perhaps TRBD1 (6 bases). The CDR3 spans 12 residues. Trimming took off 5 bases at V and 6 bases at J, with 8 bases between the two ends. Germline-derived CDR1 and CDR2 are LNHDA and SQIVND (reference sequence). The CDR3 DNA reads TGTGCCAGTAGTCAGGGGCCAAACACCATATATTTT. Translating it yields CASSQGPNTIYF.

This sequence joins TRBV21-1 and TRBJ2-7; the D segment call TRBD2 is taken from the table without a DNA check. TRBV21-1 is a pseudogene locus. The CDR3 covers 14 residues. CDR3 residues: CASSVQRRLHEQYF. The CDR3 DNA sequence: TGTGCCAGCAGCGTGCAAAGGAGACTCCACGAGCAGTACTTC.

This clone was detected only once. This rearrangement joins TRBV13 to TRBJ2-3; 11 bases are a match to TRBD1. The germline V gene encodes CDR1 PRHDT and CDR2 FYEKMQ (reference sequence). The J segment lost 5 bases and the V segment lost 5 bases, leaving 6 bases of the junction unmatched. CDR3 size: 15 residues. The CDR3 sequence: CASSPPDRGQDTQYF. CDR3 sequence (DNA): TGTGCCAGCAGCCCACCGGACAGGGGGCAAGATACGCAGTATTTT.

V usage is TRBV9 and J usage is TRBJ1-2; 7 bases are shared with TRBD1. The CDR3 contains 13 residues. Losses at the gene ends were 5 bases for V and 8 bases for J; bases not matched to a gene: 9. Per germline, CDR1 SGDLS and CDR2 YYNGEE. CDR3 nucleotide sequence: TGTGCCAGCAGATTGACAGGGCCGGGGGGCTACACCTTC. It codes for CASRLTGPGGYTF.

CDR3 DNA: TGTGCCACCAGTTTTGGGACAGTAGGCTACACCTTC. Protein product: CATSFGTVGYTF. The chain has TRBV15 and TRBJ1-2; 7 positions agree with TRBD1. The V segment lost 6 bases and the J segment 8 bases; nucleotides outside the gene matches: 6. The CDR3 runs to 12 residues. Germline V lookup: CDR1 LNHNV, CDR2 YYDKDF (reference sequence).

The genes are TRBV7-3 and TRBJ1-3; no reliable D call. Germline V CDR1 and CDR2: SGHTA, FQGTGA. This CDR3 has 15 amino acids. Deletions cut 2 bases from V and 0 bases from J, with 8 bases between. The CDR3 here is CASSLEGDSGNTIYF. The CDR3 region has the DNA TGTGCCAGCAGCTTAGAGGGCGACTCTGGAAACACCATATATTTT. Drawing the rest from reference TRBV7-3 and TRBJ1-3, the complete variable domain is GAGVSQTPSNKVTEKGKYVELRCDPISGHTALYWYRQSLGQGPEFLIYFQGTGAADDSGLPNDRFFAVRPEGSVSTLKIQRTERGDSAVYLCASSLEGDSGNTIYFGEGSWLTVV.

V is TRBV7-9 and J is TRBJ2-5, with unresolved D. Germline CDR1 SEHNR, CDR2 FQNEAQ (reference sequence). The CDR3 has 14 amino acids. The ends were cut back, 3 bases at V and 5 bases at J, with 13 bases in the middle. CDR3 sequence: CASSFRSARETQYF. DNA of the CDR3: TGTGCCAGCAGCTTCCGGTCTGCTAGGGAGACCCAGTACTTC.

This clone occurred once. The rearrangement links TRBV6-1 to TRBJ1-5; D might be TRBD1 (5 bases). The V and J ends lost 0 bases and 6 bases respectively, with 9 bases between them. The germline V gene has CDR1 MNHNS and CDR2 SASEGT. The CDR3 loop spans 14 amino acids. The CDR3 DNA follows: TGTGCCAGCAGTGAAGCGGGGAGGGGTCAGCCCCAGCATTTT. Its protein product is CASSEAGRGQPQHF.

The gene calls are TRBV7-3 and TRBJ2-2, with 11 bases identical to TRBD1. CDR1 is SGHTA and CDR2 is FQGTGA in the germline V gene. V was clipped by 3 bases and J by 4 bases; unmatched bases: 1. The CDR3 runs to 15 residues. CDR3 region: CASSFGTGGTGELFF. The CDR3 DNA is TGTGCCAGCAGCTTCGGGACAGGGGGCACCGGGGAGCTGTTTTTT.

V is TRBV5-1 and J is TRBJ2-3, with a possible D match to TRBD2 (7 bases). V was trimmed by 7 bases and J by 3 bases, leaving 21 bases between them. Per germline, CDR1 SGHRS and CDR2 YFSETQ. The CDR3 runs to 16 residues. As DNA, the CDR3 is TGCGCCAGCGCCAATAACCGGGGGGCGACGACAGATACGCAGTATTTT. It is translated as CASANNRGATTDTQYF.

V is TRBV24-1 and J is TRBJ1-5; D is undetermined. The CDR3 is made up of 14 amino acids. Germline values: CDR1 KGHDR, CDR2 SFDVKD. V gave up 1 base and J gave up 0 bases, with 3 bases separating them. CDR3 coding DNA: TGTGCCACCAGTGATTTTCATAGCAATCAGCCCCAGCATTTT. This codes for CATSDFHSNQPQHF.

The chain joins TRBV11-2 to TRBJ1-4, with a possible D match to TRBD1 (6 bases). The ends were cut back, 1 base at V and 8 bases at J, with 11 bases in the middle. Germline loops: CDR1 SGHAT, CDR2 FQNNGV. This CDR3 comprises 14 residues. CDR3 sequence: CASSLARGEEKLFF. The CDR3 nucleotides read TGTGCCAGCAGCTTAGCCAGGGGAGAGGAAAAACTGTTTTTT.

The chain couples TRBV19 to TRBJ1-2; D may be TRBD1 (6 bases). Germline CDR1 and CDR2: LNHDA and SQIVND (reference sequence). The CDR3 length is 13 residues. The V and J ends lost 7 bases and 3 bases respectively, with 12 bases between them. CDR3 sequence reads: CASTIQGDYGYTF. The CDR3 region has the DNA TGTGCCAGTACCATACAGGGAGACTATGGCTACACCTTC. The full variable domain, in which reference TRBV19 and TRBJ1-2 provide the parts outside the CDR3, is DGGITQSPKYLFRKEGQNVTLSCEQNLNHDAMYWYRQDPGQGLRLIYYSQIVNDFQKGDIAEGYSVSREKKESFPLTVTSAQKNPTAFYLCASTIQGDYGYTFGSGTRLTVV.

This clone was observed a few times. The chain has TRBV10-3 and TRBJ1-1, with a weak D call TRBD1 (5 bases). V was trimmed by 4 bases and J by 4 bases, leaving 13 bases between them. CDR1 ENHRY and CDR2 SYGVKD come from the germline V gene. The CDR3 is 14 amino acids. This chain's CDR3 is CAISVSQGGTEAFF. CDR3 DNA: TGTGCCATCAGTGTTTCGCAGGGAGGCACTGAAGCTTTCTTT.

The chain recombines TRBV7-3 with TRBJ1-6; D may be TRBD1 (6 bases). This CDR3 region has 16 residues. Germline loops: CDR1 SGHTA, CDR2 FQGTGA. The germline V and J ends were trimmed by 2 bases and 10 bases, with 18 bases remaining between them. The CDR3 DNA reads as TGTGCCAGCAGCTTACTAGCCGGCAGGGGTGACTCACCCCTCCACTTT. Its translation is CASSLLAGRGDSPLHF.

V and J are TRBV3-1 (or the pseudogene TRBV3-2) and TRBJ2-2; TRBD2 matches 12 bases. Germline V gene lookup returns CDR1 LGHDT and CDR2 YNNKEL (reference sequence). The CDR3 covers 17 residues. V trimming: 5 bases; J trimming: 3 bases; junction bases outside the gene matches: 7. In DNA, the CDR3 is TGTGCCAGCAGCTGGACTAGCGGGATATCCCACACCGGGGAGCTGTTTTTT. Its protein product is CASSWTSGISHTGELFF.

This chain uses TRBV28 with TRBJ2-5, with D possibly being TRBD2 (6 bases). The CDR3 totals 17 residues. Germline V CDR1 and CDR2: MDHEN, SYDVKM. V was pared by 5 bases and J by 1 base, with 20 bases between. As DNA, the CDR3 is TGTGCCAGCAGTCCGGCCTCCTCACGGGGGACCCAAGAGACCCAGTACTTC. The encoded protein is CASSPASSRGTQETQYF.

The chain has TRBV30 and TRBJ1-3; 8 bases line up with TRBD1. V gave up 5 bases and J gave up 3 bases; unmatched junction bases: 9. The CDR3 extends over 15 amino acids. The germline CDR1 and CDR2 sequences are GTSNPN and SVGIG (reference sequence). CDR3: CAWRDWTGLGNTIYF. CDR3 sequence (DNA): TGTGCCTGGCGAGACTGGACAGGGCTTGGAAACACCATATATTTT.

The chain joins TRBV28 to TRBJ1-1, with TRBD1 identical over 7 bases. Germline V gene sequence: CDR1 MDHEN, CDR2 SYDVKM. The CDR3 contains 14 residues. With 4 bases clipped from V and 6 bases from J, the junction kept 8 bases outside the gene matches. The CDR3 spells CASSSTGTGPEAFF. As DNA, the CDR3 is TGTGCCAGCAGTTCGACAGGGACGGGGCCTGAAGCTTTCTTT.

This sequence joins TRBV6-5 and TRBJ2-1; possibly TRBD2 for D (6 bases). Trimming removed 7 bases at V and 3 bases at J, with 16 bases between. Germline loops: CDR1 MNHEY, CDR2 SVGAGI. The CDR3 sequence is 15 residues long. The CDR3 region is CASTLDPGLYNEQFF. CDR3 coding DNA: TGTGCCAGCACCCTTGACCCGGGACTCTACAATGAGCAGTTCTTC.

V is TRBV7-8 and J is TRBJ1-2; D may be TRBD1 (6 bases). Deletions cut 1 base from V and 4 bases from J, with 16 bases between. This CDR3 region has 16 residues. Germline CDR1 and CDR2: SGHVS and FQNEAQ. The CDR3 DNA reads TGTGCCAGCAGCTTAGGGGTAAACAGGGTACCCTATGGCTACACCTTC. Protein sequence: CASSLGVNRVPYGYTF.

Here the CDR3 reads CASSLASVTDTQYF. CDR3 coding DNA: TGTGCCAGCAGCTTGGCCAGCGTCACAGATACGCAGTATTTT. The chain links TRBV7-9 to TRBJ2-3, with D unclear. CDR3 length equals 14 residues. Trimming shortened V by 3 bases and J by 2 bases, and 9 bases separated the two germline ends. Germline assignment: CDR1 SEHNR and CDR2 FQNEAQ (reference sequence).

The gene calls are TRBV5-5 and TRBJ2-1; 12 bases line up with TRBD2. This CDR3 has 15 amino acids. V lost 4 bases to trimming and J lost 10 bases; unmatched junction nucleotides: 9. Germline V lookup: CDR1 SGHKS, CDR2 YYEKEE (reference sequence). The CDR3 loop reads CASSAASGRAREQFF. The CDR3 DNA is TGTGCCAGCAGCGCGGCTAGCGGGAGGGCCCGGGAGCAGTTCTTC.

J is TRBJ1-1 and V is TRBV9, with a possible D match to TRBD1 (6 bases). The CDR3 totals 13 residues. Germline V gene lookup returns CDR1 SGDLS and CDR2 YYNGEE. Trimming left V 4 bases short and J 4 bases short, with 11 bases between. CDR3 nucleotides: TGTGCCAGCAGCTTTAGGGGGGGCACTGAAGCTTTCTTT. It yields the protein CASSFRGGTEAFF. The full variable domain, with the rest looked up from reference TRBV9 and TRBJ1-1, is DSGVTQTPKHLITATGQRVTLRCSPRSGDLSVYWYQQSLDQGLQFLIQYYNGEERAKGNILERFSAQQFPDLHSELNLSSLELGDSALYFCASSFRGGTEAFFGQGTRLTVV.